Included here is one T cell receptor beta chain sequence, with context. Original processing notes: Estimated nucleated cell counts came from reference gene primer amplification. Profiled with immunoSEQ multiplex PCR; TCRdb holds only in-frame clones, not every one. V, J and clone size derive from that table, while D and trimming were established from the DNA sequence. The top ten hold roughly 10% of the sample, which has around 25,000 clones, roughly 90% seen once. The sample belongs to a study of blood T cell repertoires in COVID-19. For the study at large: Both acute and convalescent COVID-19 samples were obtained from the United States, Italy and Spain. T cells, B-cell-depleted T cells, or PBMCs supplied cDNA or gDNA.

This TCR was recovered from a man aged 65-85 years with acute or convalescent COVID-19. Sequenced: peripheral blood.

The CDR3 DNA is TGCGCCAGCAGCCAAGCGTGGACAGAGAATAATTCACCCCTCCACTTT. This gives the protein CASSQAWTENNSPLHF. V is TRBV4-3 and J is TRBJ1-6, with D tentatively TRBD1 (6 bases). Per germline, CDR1 LGHNA and CDR2 YSLEER. The CDR3 is made up of 16 amino acids. Trimming took off 1 base at V and 5 bases at J, with 12 bases between the two ends.